A single sample gave rise to the 20 T cell receptor beta chains below, sequenced in a study of CD8+CD57+ T cells in acquired aplastic anemia. TCR beta VDJ and CDR3 profiles were obtained from a genomic DNA template. Via MiXCR, TCRdb re-called the reads, giving one row per CDR3 protein. The table shows some 200,000 distinct CDR3 sequences, with less than 60% occurring only once. Patients sequenced had flow cytometry evidence of CD8+CD57+ cell expansion. Material for sequencing was sorted CD4+, CD8+, or CD8+CD57+ T cells (not recorded which) from PBMCs. These TCRs come from a human donor with aplastic anemia.

This CDR3 is CASSFPSLTGLKPQHF. The CDR3 DNA reads TGTGCCAGCAGTTTCCCCAGTCTGACAGGTTTAAAGCCCCAGCATTTT. The chain couples TRBV7-9 to TRBJ1-5; TRBD1 is a possible D gene (6 bases). V lost 6 bases and J 8 bases, leaving 23 bases between the germline ends. This CDR3 contains 16 residues. Germline CDR1 reads SEHNR; CDR2 reads FQNEAQ (reference sequence).

The table lists this clonotype with a few counts. The chain joins TRBV5-1 to TRBJ1-2; 9 bases agree with TRBD1. This CDR3 contains 17 residues. J was trimmed by 2 bases and V by 5 bases; bases with no gene match: 13. Looked up from germline, CDR1 is SGHRS and CDR2 is YFSETQ. CDR3 residues: CASRGSSGQGRNYGYTF. CDR3 nucleotide sequence: TGCGCCAGCAGAGGGAGCTCCGGACAGGGGCGGAACTATGGCTACACCTTC.

This rearrangement joins TRBV10-3 to TRBJ2-7, with 7 nucleotides matching TRBD2. CDR1 is ENHRY, CDR2 SYGVKD, per germline. This CDR3 has 13 residues. J lost 2 bases, V lost 5 bases, and 3 bases had no gene match. The CDR3 DNA reads TGTGCCATCAGTCCCGGGACTACCTACGAGCAGTACGTC. This encodes CAISPGTTYEQYV.

V usage is TRBV25-1 and J usage is TRBJ2-5; 8 bases agree with TRBD1. CDR1 MGHDK and CDR2 SYGVNS come from the germline V gene. The CDR3 has 15 amino acids. Trimming took 2 bases from V and 5 from J; bases not matched to a gene: 7. This CDR3 reads CASSELGRGRETQYF. The CDR3 coding sequence is TGTGCCAGCAGTGAACTAGGCAGGGGGCGTGAGACCCAGTACTTC.

CDR3 in amino acids: CASSQVAEQGGEEQYF. The CDR3 DNA reads as TGTGCCAGCAGCCAAGTGGCGGAACAGGGGGGGGAAGAGCAGTACTTC. The rearrangement links TRBV6-1 to TRBJ2-7, with a weak D call TRBD1 (8 bases). Trimming shortened V by 6 bases and J by 7 bases, and 25 bases separated the two germline ends. Germline assignment: CDR1 MNHNS and CDR2 SASEGT. The CDR3 runs to 16 residues.

This clonotype was counted a single time. The chain uses TRBV4-1 and TRBJ2-2; 7 bases fit TRBD2. CDR3 length: 16 amino acids. CDR1 and CDR2 from the germline V gene are MGHRA and YSYEKL. V was pared by 6 bases and J by 6 bases, with 13 bases of the junction left unmatched. The CDR3 coding sequence is TGCGCCAGCAGGATTCCCGGGGAGGGGAAGGCCGGGGAGCTGTTTTTT. Translating it yields CASRIPGEGKAGELFF.

This clonotype was detected many times. The rearrangement uses TRBV7-9 and TRBJ1-5, with D perhaps matching TRBD1 (5 bases). This CDR3 comprises 16 residues. Germline loops: CDR1 SEHNR, CDR2 FQNEAQ (reference sequence). Trimming removed 5 bases from V and 4 bases from J, with 18 bases in between. The CDR3 sequence: CASSGGAGMGNQPQHF. CDR3 in DNA: TGTGCCAGCAGCGGCGGGGCGGGGATGGGGAATCAGCCCCAGCATTTT. The whole variable domain, remainder taken from reference TRBV7-9 and TRBJ1-5, is DTGVSQNPRHKITKRGQNVTFRCDPISEHNRLYWYRQTLGQGPEFLTYFQNEAQLEKSRLLSDRFSAERPKGSFSTLEIQRTEQGDSAMYLCASSGGAGMGNQPQHFGDGTRLSIL.

V is TRBV9 and J is TRBJ1-1, with D hard to call. The CDR3 covers 12 residues. Germline assignment: CDR1 SGDLS and CDR2 YYNGEE. Trimming removed 4 bases from V and 4 bases from J, with 8 bases in between. In DNA, the CDR3 is TGTGCCAGCAGCTCCGGACTCACTGAAGCTTTCTTT. Its protein product is CASSSGLTEAFF. Based on the CDR3 plus reference TRBV9 and TRBJ1-1, the full variable domain is DSGVTQTPKHLITATGQRVTLRCSPRSGDLSVYWYQQSLDQGLQFLIQYYNGEERAKGNILERFSAQQFPDLHSELNLSSLELGDSALYFCASSSGLTEAFFGQGTRLTVV.

This clonotype was recorded at least ten times. V is TRBV7-9 and J is TRBJ1-1; 7 nucleotides align to TRBD1. Germline V gene sequence: CDR1 SEHNR, CDR2 FQNEAQ (reference sequence). V lost 5 bases, J lost 1 base, and 10 bases stayed unmatched. The CDR3 runs to 16 residues. The CDR3 sequence: CASSHDRARGNTEAFF. CDR3 nucleotides: TGTGCCAGCAGCCACGACAGGGCCAGAGGGAACACTGAAGCTTTCTTT.

This chain joins TRBV20-1 and TRBJ1-2, with 9 bases identical to TRBD1. This CDR3 has 11 residues. The ends lost 5 bases at V and 8 bases at J; junction bases unmatched: 3. Germline-derived CDR1 and CDR2 are DFQATT and SNEGSKA (reference sequence). CDR3 DNA: TGCAGTGCTGGACAGGGGAGCGGCTACACCTTC. The encoded protein is CSAGQGSGYTF.

This clonotype was detected a few times. This chain uses TRBV3-1 with TRBJ2-2; possibly TRBD1 for D (6 bases). Trimming pared 1 base from V and 7 bases from J, leaving 10 bases between. The CDR3 consists of 14 residues. Germline-derived CDR1 and CDR2 are LGHDT and YNNKEL (reference sequence). This CDR3 reads CASSQGRTDGELFF. DNA of the CDR3: TGTGCCAGCAGCCAAGGCAGGACAGACGGGGAGCTGTTTTTT.

This clonotype was recorded many times. This rearrangement joins TRBV10-2 to TRBJ2-7; D unclear. V lost 0 bases to trimming and J lost 6 bases, with 3 bases between them. The CDR3 consists of 11 residues. Germline V gene data show CDR1 as WSHSY and CDR2 as SAAADI. The CDR3 spells CASSESVEQYF. For the CDR3, the DNA is TGCGCCAGCAGTGAGTCGGTCGAGCAGTACTTC.

The rearrangement joins TRBV20-1 to TRBJ1-1; perhaps TRBD1 as D (5 bases). This CDR3 is built from 12 residues. Germline V gene data show CDR1 as DFQATT and CDR2 as SNEGSKA (reference sequence). V lost 5 bases to trimming and J lost 0 bases, with 7 bases between them. This chain's CDR3 is CSASGLNTEAFF. As DNA, the CDR3 is TGCAGTGCTTCAGGGTTGAACACTGAAGCTTTCTTT.

The CDR3 loop reads CSFRDSGYEQYF. CDR3 in DNA: TGCAGCTTTCGGGACTCAGGCTACGAGCAGTACTTC. The chain links TRBV29-1 to TRBJ2-7; the D gene is possibly TRBD2 (6 bases). CDR1 SQVTM and CDR2 ANQGSEA come from the germline V gene. Trimming removed 8 bases from V and 3 bases from J, with 14 bases in between. The CDR3 consists of 12 residues.

This chain uses TRBV5-4 with TRBJ2-7, with D unresolved. The V gene lost 4 bases and the J gene lost 5 bases, with 10 bases spanning the gap. The V gene's germline CDR1 is SGHNT and CDR2 YYREEE (reference sequence). This CDR3 region has 12 residues. In nucleotides, the CDR3 is TGTGCCAGCAGCACTGACATCAACGAGCAGTACTTC. Amino acids: CASSTDINEQYF.

This clonotype has a count of ten or more. The CDR3 nucleotides read TGCAGTCCTATAGCGGGGGGAGGGGAGACCCAGTACTTC. This encodes CSPIAGGGETQYF. The chain couples TRBV20-1 to TRBJ2-5, with 10 positions matching TRBD2. The J segment lost 5 bases and the V segment lost 8 bases, leaving 8 bases of the junction unmatched. Germline V gene lookup returns CDR1 DFQATT and CDR2 SNEGSKA (reference sequence). This CDR3 region has 13 residues.

The chain couples TRBV15 to TRBJ1-5; D is perhaps TRBD1 (5 bases). This CDR3 region has 14 residues. Germline values: CDR1 LNHNV, CDR2 YYDKDF (reference sequence). V was clipped by 6 bases and J by 4 bases, with 13 bases between them. CDR3 in amino acids: CATRGWGGNQPQHF. CDR3 DNA sequence: TGTGCCACCAGAGGATGGGGGGGTAATCAGCCCCAGCATTTT.

This sequence joins TRBV19 and TRBJ1-5, with 10 nucleotides matching TRBD1. V was clipped by 6 bases and J by 1 base; unmatched bases: 3. CDR3 length: 15 residues. CDR1 and CDR2 (germline): LNHDA, SQIVND (reference sequence). In DNA form, the CDR3 reads TGTGCCAGTAGCGGACAGGGGGTGAGCAATCAGCCCCAGCATTTT. Residues: CASSGQGVSNQPQHF.

As to this clonotype: Given a much more abundant clone one base away, this may be a read error. This sequence joins TRBV12-3 or TRBV12-4 and TRBJ1-4; TRBD1 is a possible D gene (5 bases). This CDR3 region has 14 residues. CDR3 sequence reads: CASSFEGTNEKLLF. The DNA of the CDR3 is TGTGCCAGCAGTTTTGAAGGGACTAATGAAAAACTGCTTTTT.

This chain uses TRBV7-3 with TRBJ2-7, with 7 bases identical to TRBD2. The CDR3 runs to 14 residues. CDR1 and CDR2 from the germline V gene are SGHTA and FQGTGA. V gave up 5 bases and J gave up 4 bases; unmatched junction bases: 8. CDR3 loop: CASSTGLGTYEQYF. For the CDR3, the DNA is TGTGCCAGCAGCACCGGACTAGGGACTTACGAGCAGTACTTC.